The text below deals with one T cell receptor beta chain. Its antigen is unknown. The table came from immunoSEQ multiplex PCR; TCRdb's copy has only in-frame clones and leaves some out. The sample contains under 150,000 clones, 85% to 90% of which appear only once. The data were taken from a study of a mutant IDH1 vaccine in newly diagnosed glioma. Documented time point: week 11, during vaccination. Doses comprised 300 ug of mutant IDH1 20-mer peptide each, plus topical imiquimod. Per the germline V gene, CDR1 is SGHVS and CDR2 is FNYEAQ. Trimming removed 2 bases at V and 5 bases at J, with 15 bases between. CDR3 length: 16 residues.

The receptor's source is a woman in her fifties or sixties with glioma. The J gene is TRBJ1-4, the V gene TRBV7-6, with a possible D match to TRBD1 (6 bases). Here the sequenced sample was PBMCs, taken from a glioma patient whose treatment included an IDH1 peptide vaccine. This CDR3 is CASSLMGQGLNEKLFF. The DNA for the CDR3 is TGTGCCAGCAGCTTAATGGGGCAGGGGCTAAATGAAAAACTGTTTTTT.